This entry describes one T cell receptor beta chain. TCRdb's table, derived via immunoSEQ multiplex PCR, lists solely in-frame clones and lacks some. This table holds about 480,000 clones, 79% found once. Trimming removed 0 bases from V and 7 bases from J, with 8 bases in between. The germline CDR1 and CDR2 sequences are SGHKS and YYEKEE (reference sequence). This CDR3 spans 13 amino acids. This specimen belongs to a study of shared clonotypes between healthy human individuals. The sequence derives from a woman between 40 and 55 years old in good health. Some clones in this sample may be carry-over from other donors' samples. Source material: PBMCs. V gene TRBV5-5 combines with J gene TRBJ1-5, with D uncertain. The CDR3 spells CASSLGVGQPQHF. Here the CDR3 DNA reads TGTGCCAGCAGCTTGGGGGTAGGGCAGCCCCAGCATTTT.